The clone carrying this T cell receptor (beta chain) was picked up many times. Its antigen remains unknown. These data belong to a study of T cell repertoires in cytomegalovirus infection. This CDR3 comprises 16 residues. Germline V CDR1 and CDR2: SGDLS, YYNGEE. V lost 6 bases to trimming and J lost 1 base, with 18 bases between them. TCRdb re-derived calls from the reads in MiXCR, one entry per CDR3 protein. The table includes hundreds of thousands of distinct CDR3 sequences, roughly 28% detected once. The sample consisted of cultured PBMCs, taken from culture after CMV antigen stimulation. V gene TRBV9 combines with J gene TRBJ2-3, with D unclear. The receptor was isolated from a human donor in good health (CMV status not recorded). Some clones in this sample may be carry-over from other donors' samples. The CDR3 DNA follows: TGTGCCAGCACCCCTAATCCGAGTGCGGGCACAGATACGCAGTATTTT. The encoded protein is CASTPNPSAGTDTQYF.